This T cell receptor beta chain appears in the sequencing data of a study of T cell changes during pregnancy in multiple sclerosis. CDR3 length equals 14 residues. V was trimmed by 3 bases and J by 5 bases, leaving 11 bases between them. CDR1 and CDR2 from the germline V gene are SEHNR and FQNEAQ (reference sequence). Sequencing was performed with immunoSEQ multiplex PCR; in TCRdb, only in-frame clones are kept and a portion is missing. The profile shows about 40,000 clones, around 90% of them singletons. The sample in question was peripheral blood, obtained in the first trimester of pregnancy. The receptor comes from a female donor in good health, enrolled as a control in a pregnancy study. The rearrangement uses TRBV7-9 and TRBJ1-3; a possible D gene is TRBD1 (5 bases). CDR3 in amino acids: CASSFSSDRNTIYF. As DNA, the CDR3 is TGTGCCAGCAGCTTCTCTTCGGACAGAAACACCATATATTTT.